This T cell receptor beta chain was identified in a study of blood T cell repertoires in COVID-19. Study-level background: PBMCs, B-cell-depleted T cells, or T cells provided the cDNA or gDNA that made up the material.

CDR3 length: 16 residues. Per germline, CDR1 LGHDT and CDR2 YNNKEL (reference sequence). The V segment lost 4 bases and the J segment 4 bases; nucleotides outside the gene matches: 10. Enrollees, about 18 to 90 years old, lived in 24 US areas. Donors of Cohort 3 who recovered were those that had two negative PCRs, clearance, or symptom resolution. In the source study's methods: Amplifying reference gene primers gave estimates of nucleated cell counts. Here immunoSEQ multiplex PCR was the method, and the copy in TCRdb shows in-frame clones only, minus some. The V and J calls and clone size come from that table; D and trimming were worked out from the DNA. Of hundreds of thousands of clones listed, around 84% are singletons.

This sequence was found in a man between 25 and 39 years old who had recovered from COVID-19. The chain carries TRBV3-1 (or the pseudogene TRBV3-2) and TRBJ1-3, with TRBD1 matching over 7 bases. Sequences were obtained from PBMCs or T cells enriched from blood (not recorded which). The CDR3, as DNA: TGTGCCAGCAGCCCTACTGACAGGGCGTCAGGAAACACCATATATTTT. Translating gives CASSPTDRASGNTIYF.